One and the same sample provided the 23 T cell receptor beta chains below, sequenced in a study of identical twins. TCRdb reprocessed the 5' RACE reads via MiXCR and lists one record per CDR3 protein. The data show 200,000 to 300,000 distinct CDR3 sequences, about 10% seen once. The source material was memory T cells sorted from blood. The receptor set was obtained from a man aged 45-65 years in good health.

This clonotype was counted ten times or more. The CDR3: CSVEGTSGGWEQYF. The CDR3 DNA reads as TGCAGCGTTGAGGGCACTAGCGGTGGCTGGGAGCAGTACTTC. This sequence joins TRBV29-1 and TRBJ2-7; TRBD2 aligns across 8 bases. The CDR3 is made up of 14 amino acids. V shed 3 bases and J 7 bases; nucleotides not matched to a gene: 11. CDR1 is SQVTM, CDR2 ANQGSEA, per germline.

This clonotype has ten or more counts. This chain connects TRBV20-1 to TRBJ2-7, with D unresolved. CDR1 DFQATT and CDR2 SNEGSKA come from the germline V gene (reference sequence). Trimming stripped 6 bases from V and 2 bases from J, with 14 bases between. This CDR3 spans 13 amino acids. The CDR3 region is CSAQAYATYEQYF. CDR3 sequence (DNA): TGCAGTGCCCAGGCCTATGCCACCTACGAGCAGTACTTC.

Ten or more counts support this clonotype. V is TRBV24-1 and J is TRBJ2-1, with 8 bases identical to TRBD2. Germline V gene data show CDR1 as KGHDR and CDR2 as SFDVKD. This CDR3 has 17 residues. V dropped 6 bases and J dropped 0; count of bases not matched to a gene: 9. As DNA, the CDR3 is TGTGCCACCAGTCCTCCAGCGGGGGCCTTCTCCTACAATGAGCAGTTCTTC. It is translated as CATSPPAGAFSYNEQFF.

At least ten counts were recorded for this clonotype. The genes are TRBV29-1 and TRBJ1-5; 7 nucleotides align to TRBD1. This CDR3 contains 13 residues. Trimming took 6 bases from V and 1 from J; bases not matched to a gene: 3. Germline lookup yields CDR1 SQVTM and CDR2 ANQGSEA. CDR3: CSVKGQSNQPQHF. CDR3 sequence (DNA): TGCAGCGTAAAGGGACAGAGCAATCAGCCCCAGCATTTT.

A word on this clonotype: Compared with germline, one end of the junction differs, possibly owing to a read error. The chain links TRBV7-2 to TRBJ2-3; 8 bases match TRBD2. This CDR3 has 15 residues. Germline values: CDR1 SGHTA, CDR2 FQGNSA. The CDR3 DNA reads as TGTGCCAGCAGCTTAGGTGGCTTAGCGGGGACACCGAGGAATTTT. It encodes CASSLGGLAGTPRNF.

Comment on this clonotype: Relative to the germline gene, one junction end is altered; a read error may explain this. This chain joins TRBV6-2 or TRBV6-3 and TRBJ2-7; a weak D match, TRBD2 (6 bases). The CDR3 loop spans 13 amino acids. Germline V CDR1 and CDR2: MNHEY, SVGEGT. This chain's CDR3 is CASTLDGSYAQYF. The CDR3 DNA follows: TGTGCCAGCACCCTGGACGGGAGCTACGCGCAGTACTTC.

The chain employs TRBV24-1 and TRBJ2-2; 10 positions match TRBD1. Unmatched junction bases numbered 10, after V lost 9 bases and J lost 7 bases. This CDR3 has 15 residues. Looked up from germline, CDR1 is KGHDR and CDR2 is SFDVKD. CDR3: CATQLPGQGFGELFF. The CDR3 coding sequence is TGTGCCACCCAGTTGCCGGGACAGGGGTTCGGGGAGCTGTTTTTT.

A note on this clonotype: A clone one base away is much larger, so this may be a read error. For the CDR3, the DNA is TGCTGTGCTATAAACTCCGGGACTAACGAATTCTTC. It is translated as CCAINSGTNEFF. The rearrangement uses TRBV20-1 and TRBJ2-1, with TRBD2 identical over 7 bases. Germline assignment: CDR1 DFQATT and CDR2 SNEGSKA (reference sequence). The CDR3 runs 12 residues.

This clonotype was counted only a few times. This chain uses TRBV18 with TRBJ2-2; the D gene could be TRBD1 or TRBD2 (5 bases each). CDR3 length: 13 residues. The germline V and J ends were trimmed by 3 bases and 6 bases, with 8 bases remaining between them. The V gene's germline CDR1 is KGHSH and CDR2 LQKENI. Here the CDR3 DNA reads TGTGCCAGCTCACCTAGGGACGCCGGGGAGCTGTTTTTT. Translation: CASSPRDAGELFF.

The table lists this clonotype with a few counts. This CDR3 is CASSQGDFGNTIYF. The CDR3 DNA follows: TGCGCCAGCAGCCAAGGTGACTTCGGAAACACCATATATTTT. This chain uses TRBV4-3 with TRBJ1-3; D not resolved. With 1 base removed from V and 4 bases from J, the gap between germline ends came to 8 bases. This CDR3 region has 14 residues. Germline-derived CDR1 and CDR2 are LGHNA and YSLEER.

This clonotype was recorded many times. The rearrangement uses TRBV27 and TRBJ2-3; TRBD2 matches 7 bases. CDR1 and CDR2 from the germline V gene are MNHEY and SMNVEV (reference sequence). The trim removed 2 bases at V and 0 bases at J, leaving 8 bases unmatched. This CDR3 spans 17 amino acids. Here the CDR3 DNA reads TGTGCCAGCAGTTTAGCGGGAGTAAAAGTCAGCACAGATACGCAGTATTTT. It specifies CASSLAGVKVSTDTQYF.

This clonotype has only a few counts. The chain has TRBV20-1 and TRBJ1-5; D not resolved. The CDR3 consists of 14 residues. CDR1 and CDR2 (germline): DFQATT, SNEGSKA (reference sequence). The V and J ends lost 3 bases and 0 bases respectively, with 9 bases between them. CDR3 sequence (DNA): TGCAGTGCTAGCTCCACGCCTAGCAATCAGCCCCAGCATTTT. This translates into CSASSTPSNQPQHF.

This clonotype was found many times. V usage is TRBV20-1 and J usage is TRBJ2-7, with D perhaps TRBD1 (6 bases). This CDR3 has 14 amino acids. V lost 6 bases to trimming and J lost 4 bases, with 19 bases between them. Germline V gene lookup returns CDR1 DFQATT and CDR2 SNEGSKA (reference sequence). Here the CDR3 reads CSARPGKGGYEQYF. In nucleotides, the CDR3 is TGCAGTGCCCGACCGGGAAAAGGGGGATACGAGCAGTACTTC.

The genes are TRBV28 and TRBJ2-3; 11 bases fit TRBD1. The CDR3 has 16 residues. Germline values: CDR1 MDHEN, CDR2 SYDVKM. V was pared by 6 bases and J by 5 bases, with 10 bases of the junction left unmatched. CDR3 sequence reads: CASSFIGGQGVDTQYF. The CDR3 DNA reads as TGTGCCAGCAGCTTTATCGGGGGACAGGGGGTAGATACGCAGTATTTT.

This clonotype was counted ten times or more. The chain carries TRBV14 and TRBJ2-1; maybe TRBD2 (6 bases). The germline CDR1 and CDR2 sequences are SGHDN and FVKESK. The ends were cut back, 3 bases at V and 6 bases at J, with 12 bases in the middle. The CDR3 sequence is 14 residues long. CDR3 protein: CASSHGGLSNEQFF. DNA for the CDR3: TGTGCCAGCAGCCATGGAGGGCTAAGCAATGAGCAGTTCTTC.

This clonotype showed up many times. The gene calls are TRBV20-1 and TRBJ2-1; 8 bases align to TRBD2. The CDR3 length is 13 residues. After removal of 6 bases from V and 5 bases from J, the junction contained 6 bases not matched to a gene. Germline assignment: CDR1 DFQATT and CDR2 SNEGSKA (reference sequence). The CDR3 spells CSAPGGGDNEQFF. Written as DNA, the CDR3 is TGCAGTGCCCCCGGGGGGGGAGACAATGAGCAGTTCTTC.

The sample holds a few counts of this clonotype. The J gene is TRBJ1-5, the V gene TRBV10-3; D is perhaps TRBD1 (5 bases). This CDR3 has 14 residues. V was shortened by 11 bases and J by 3 bases, with 17 bases between the two germline ends. Germline CDR1 is ENHRY and CDR2 is SYGVKD. CDR3 DNA: TGTGCCGCGGGGCAGGCGTTTAACAATCAGCCCCAGCATTTT. Its translation: CAAGQAFNNQPQHF.

Notes on this clonotype: One base away lies a much larger clone, so this may be a sequencing read error. The V and J genes are TRBV7-3 and TRBJ2-1; D gene unclear. This CDR3 has 11 amino acids. The germline V gene has CDR1 SGHTA and CDR2 FQGTGA. The CDR3 nucleotides read TGTGCCAGCAGCCGCGGCGGTGAGCAGATCTTC. Protein: CASSRGGEQIF.

This clonotype was detected ten times or more. The rearrangement uses TRBV20-1 and TRBJ2-3; D perhaps matches TRBD2 (7 bases). The CDR3 runs 18 residues. CDR1 and CDR2 (germline): DFQATT, SNEGSKA (reference sequence). Trimming left V 6 bases short and J 2 bases short, with 27 bases between. For the CDR3, the DNA is TGCAGTGCCAATCCGGGGACAATCGCCCGGGGGGACACAGATACGCAGTATTTT. Encoded protein: CSANPGTIARGDTDTQYF.

This clonotype appeared a few times. The rearrangement joins TRBV10-2 to TRBJ2-1; D may match TRBD1 or TRBD2 (5 bases each). Per germline, CDR1 WSHSY and CDR2 SAAADI. Between the trimmed V and J ends, which lost 2 bases and 4 bases, there was a span of 12 bases. There are 15 residues in the CDR3. The CDR3 DNA reads TGCGCCAGCAGTGAGCGGGACCTGGAATACAATGAGCAGTTCTTC. As protein: CASSERDLEYNEQFF.

The chain employs TRBV20-1 and TRBJ1-5, with TRBD1 identical over 7 bases. This CDR3 has 14 amino acids. V shed 2 bases, J shed 4 bases, and the junction held 5 bases outside the gene matches. In germline, CDR1 is DFQATT, CDR2 SNEGSKA (reference sequence). This CDR3 is CSARQGQPNQPQHF. CDR3 sequence (DNA): TGCAGTGCTAGACAGGGACAGCCTAATCAGCCCCAGCATTTT.

This clonotype was seen repeatedly, ten times or more. The V and J genes are TRBV7-2 and TRBJ2-7; D gene ambiguous. This CDR3 is 12 amino acids long. The germline V gene encodes CDR1 SGHTA and CDR2 FQGNSA. The germline V and J ends were trimmed by 5 bases and 2 bases, with 7 bases remaining between them. CDR3 sequence: CASSPSPYEQYF. The CDR3 DNA reads as TGTGCCAGCAGCCCCTCCCCCTACGAGCAGTACTTC.

As DNA, the CDR3 is TGTGCCAGCAGTGGGCAAGGGTTGGGAAAACTGTTTTTT. Translated: CASSGQGLGKLFF. The V and J genes are TRBV2 and TRBJ1-4; D gene ambiguous. The V and J ends lost 4 bases and 10 bases respectively, with 13 bases between them. CDR1 is SNHLY and CDR2 is FYNNEI in the germline V gene. The CDR3 extends over 13 amino acids.